Below, one TCR beta chain is given with its context. Antigen specificity is unknown. The protocol was immunoSEQ multiplex PCR, while the TCRdb copy is restricted to in-frame clones and leaves out a portion. Counted here are over 150,000 clones, around 72% occurring once; the ten biggest clones make up 13%. CDR3 length equals 17 residues. CDR1 and CDR2 (germline): KGHSH, LQKENI. V lost 2 bases to trimming and J lost 0 bases, with 14 bases between them. The data are from a study of cytotoxic CD8 clonotypes in ibrutinib-treated CLL. About the research overall: Partial responders about 25, complete 2; approximately twelve progressed and some 15 stayed in remission by median about 6 years. Per sample, productive templates averaged roughly 230,000 and productive rearrangements averaged approximately 92,000. General study points: A difference in sampling times existed between sustained-remission and progressing patients.

J is TRBJ1-3 and V is TRBV18; D gene ambiguous. Sample: PBMCs, taken after 24 months of ibrutinib treatment. The TCR comes from a human donor with chronic lymphocytic leukemia. CDR3 nucleotides: TGTGCCAGCTCACCAGATTTAGGAGCCAGCTCTGGAAACACCATATATTTT. Translated, it gives CASSPDLGASSGNTIYF. Complete variable domain (other parts from reference TRBV18 and TRBJ1-3): NAGVMQNPRHLVRRRGQEARLRCSPMKGHSHVYWYRQLPEEGLKFMVYLQKENIIDESGMPKERFSAEFPKEGPSILRIQQVVRGDSAAYFCASSPDLGASSGNTIYFGEGSWLTVV.